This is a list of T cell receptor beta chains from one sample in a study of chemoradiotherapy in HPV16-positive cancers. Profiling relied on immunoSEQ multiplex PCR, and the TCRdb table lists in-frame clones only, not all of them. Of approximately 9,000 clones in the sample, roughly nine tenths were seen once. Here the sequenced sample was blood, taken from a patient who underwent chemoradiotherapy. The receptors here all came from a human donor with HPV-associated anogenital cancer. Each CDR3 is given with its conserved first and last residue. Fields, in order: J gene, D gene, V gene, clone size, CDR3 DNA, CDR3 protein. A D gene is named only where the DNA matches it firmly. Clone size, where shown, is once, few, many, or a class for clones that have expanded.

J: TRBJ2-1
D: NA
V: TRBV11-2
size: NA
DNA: TGTGCCAGCAGCCCGGGACTCACCGTTTCCTACAATGAGCAGTTCTTC
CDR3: CASSPGLTVSYNEQFF

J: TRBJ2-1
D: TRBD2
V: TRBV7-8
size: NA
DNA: TGTGCCAGCAGCTTGACTAGCGGGGGGGCGGGTGAGCAGTTCTTC
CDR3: CASSLTSGGAGEQFF

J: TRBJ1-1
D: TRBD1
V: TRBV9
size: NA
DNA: TGTGCCAGCAGCGGGACAGGGAGAACTGAAGCTTTCTTT
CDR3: CASSGTGRTEAFF

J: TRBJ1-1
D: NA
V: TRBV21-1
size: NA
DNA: TGTGCCAGCAGCTTCAGGGTTGATTTTGGCACTGAAGCTTTCTTT
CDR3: CASSFRVDFGTEAFF

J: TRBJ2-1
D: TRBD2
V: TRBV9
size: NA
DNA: TGTGCCAGCAGCAGTAGCCGGGGGGGCTCCTACAATGAGCAGTTCTTC
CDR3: CASSSSRGGSYNEQFF

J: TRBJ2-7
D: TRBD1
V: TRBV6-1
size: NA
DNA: TGTGCCAGCAGTGCAATACAGGGGGCCTCCTACGAGCAGTACTTC
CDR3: CASSAIQGASYEQYF

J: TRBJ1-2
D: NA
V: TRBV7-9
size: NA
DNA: TGTGCCAGCAGCCCCGAGAGGTACTATGGCTACACCTTC
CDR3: CASSPERYYGYTF

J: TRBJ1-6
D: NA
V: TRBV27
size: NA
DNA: TGTGCCAGCAGTCAGGTTGAGGCTTCACCCCTCCACTTT
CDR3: CASSQVEASPLHF

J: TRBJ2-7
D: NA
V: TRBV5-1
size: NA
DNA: TGCGCCAGCAGCTTGGGGCAGGGTACGAGAGGGCACTACTTC
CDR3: CASSLGQGTRGHYF

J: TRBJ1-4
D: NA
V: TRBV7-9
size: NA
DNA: TGTGCCAGCAGCCTCGGGGAGACAACTAATGAAAAACTGTTTTTT
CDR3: CASSLGETTNEKLFF

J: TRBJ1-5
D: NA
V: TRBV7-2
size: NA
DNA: TGTGCCAGCAGCTTAGGCCTTAATCAGCCCCAGCATTTT
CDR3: CASSLGLNQPQHF

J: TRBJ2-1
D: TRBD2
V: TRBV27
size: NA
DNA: TGTGCCAGCAGTTTAGCAGTGACTAGCGGGAGCTACAATGAGCAGTTCTTC
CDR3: CASSLAVTSGSYNEQFF

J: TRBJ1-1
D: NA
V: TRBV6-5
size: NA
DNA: TGTGCCAGCAGTTTATCCGGACTGAACACTGAAGCTTTCTTT
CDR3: CASSLSGLNTEAFF

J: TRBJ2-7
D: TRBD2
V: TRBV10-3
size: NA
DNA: TGTGCCACCCTTAGCGGGAGATCCGACGAGCAGTACTTC
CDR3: CATLSGRSDEQYF

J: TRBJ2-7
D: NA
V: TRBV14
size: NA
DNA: TGTGCCAGCAGCCAAGAGGATGGGGCATTCTACTACGAGCAGTACTTC
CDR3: CASSQEDGAFYYEQYF

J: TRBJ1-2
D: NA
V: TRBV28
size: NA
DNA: TGTGCCAGCAGTTTGACAGCATATGGCTACACCTTC
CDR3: CASSLTAYGYTF

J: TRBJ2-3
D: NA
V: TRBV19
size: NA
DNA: TGTGCCAGTAGTACTAGGACAGTCACAGATACGCAGTATTTT
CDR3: CASSTRTVTDTQYF

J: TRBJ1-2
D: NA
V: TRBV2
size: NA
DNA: TGTGCCAGCAGTGAAGGCGCAAGGGACTATGGCTACACCTTC
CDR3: CASSEGARDYGYTF

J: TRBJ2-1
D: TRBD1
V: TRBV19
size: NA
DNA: TGTGCCAGTAGTAAAGGGGGCGACTACAATGAGCAGTTCTTC
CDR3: CASSKGGDYNEQFF

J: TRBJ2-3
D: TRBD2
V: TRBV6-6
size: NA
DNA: TGTGCCAGCAGTACGGGACTAGCGCACACAGATACGCAGTATTTT
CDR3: CASSTGLAHTDTQYF

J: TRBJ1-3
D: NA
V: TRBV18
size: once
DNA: TGTGCCAGCTCACCAGGGTACAGGAGCTCTGGAAACACCATATATTTT
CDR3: CASSPGYRSSGNTIYF

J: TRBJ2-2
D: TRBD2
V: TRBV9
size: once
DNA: TGTGCCAGCAGCGTTACCGGGACTAGATGGACCGGGGAGCTGTTTTTT
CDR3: CASSVTGTRWTGELFF

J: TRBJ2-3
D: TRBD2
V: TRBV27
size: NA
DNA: TGTGCCAGCAGTCCCCCTCTCGGACTAGCGGGATCGTCAGATACGCAGTATTTT
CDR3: CASSPPLGLAGSSDTQYF

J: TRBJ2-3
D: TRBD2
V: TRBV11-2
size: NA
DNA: TGTGCCAGCAGCTTGGGACTAGCGGGAGTGGATACGCAGTATTTT
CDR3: CASSLGLAGVDTQYF

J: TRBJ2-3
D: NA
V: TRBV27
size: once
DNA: TGTGCCAGCAGTTTATACACAACAGATACGCAGTATTTT
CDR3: CASSLYTTDTQYF

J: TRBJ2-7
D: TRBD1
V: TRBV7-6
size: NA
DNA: TGTGCCAGCAGCCGGACAGGGGGCGGCTACGAGCAGTACTTC
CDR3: CASSRTGGGYEQYF

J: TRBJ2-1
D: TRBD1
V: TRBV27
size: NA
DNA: TGTGCCAGCAGTTTAAACCCCGTTGGACAGGGTACCTACAATGAGCAGTTCTTC
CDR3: CASSLNPVGQGTYNEQFF

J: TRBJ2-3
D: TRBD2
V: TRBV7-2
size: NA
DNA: TGTGCCAGCAGCTCCTTTTCTATCAAGGCGGGGGGTACGCAGTATTTT
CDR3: CASSSFSIKAGGTQYF

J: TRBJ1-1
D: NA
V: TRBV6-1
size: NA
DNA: TGTGCCAGCAGGCCAATCAGGGAGAACACTGAAGCTTTCTTT
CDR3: CASRPIRENTEAFF

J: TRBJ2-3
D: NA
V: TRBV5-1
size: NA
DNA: TGCGCCAGCAGCTTGGATGTCTATTCGGGTCCAGATACGCAGTATTTT
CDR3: CASSLDVYSGPDTQYF

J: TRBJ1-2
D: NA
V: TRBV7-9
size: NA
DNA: TGTGCCAGCAGCGGCAACAGGGAGGTCGGGTATGGCTACACCTTC
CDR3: CASSGNREVGYGYTF

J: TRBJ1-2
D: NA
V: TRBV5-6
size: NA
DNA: TGTGCCAGCTTGACAGGTTTAAGAAACTATGGCTACACCTTC
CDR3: CASLTGLRNYGYTF

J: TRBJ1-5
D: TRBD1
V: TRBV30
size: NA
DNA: TGTGCCTTGCGGGGACAGGGGGCTTGGAGCAATCAGCCCCAGCATTTT
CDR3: CALRGQGAWSNQPQHF

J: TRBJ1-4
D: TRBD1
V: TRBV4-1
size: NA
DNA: TGCGCCAGCAGCCGCGCCGGACAGGGCTTTCGTGAAAAACTGTTTTTT
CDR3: CASSRAGQGFREKLFF

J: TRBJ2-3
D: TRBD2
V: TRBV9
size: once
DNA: TGTGCCAGCAGCGTAGATTCCGCGGGGGGGCGCACAGATACGCAGTATTTT
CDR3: CASSVDSAGGRTDTQYF

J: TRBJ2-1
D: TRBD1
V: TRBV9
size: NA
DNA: TGTGCCAGCAGCGTAGCCGGGACAGGGGCGAATGAGCAGTTCTTC
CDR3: CASSVAGTGANEQFF

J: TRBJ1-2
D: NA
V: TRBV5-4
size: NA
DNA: TGTGCCAGCAGCTTGGCCATGGCAGGGTATGGCTACACCTTC
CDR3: CASSLAMAGYGYTF

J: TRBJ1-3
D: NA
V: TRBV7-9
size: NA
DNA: TGTGCCAGCACCCCTACCCGGAACACCATATATTTT
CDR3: CASTPTRNTIYF

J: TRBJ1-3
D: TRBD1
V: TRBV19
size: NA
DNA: TGTGCCAGTAGACAACCGGGGACAGGGGAGAACACCATATATTTT
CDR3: CASRQPGTGENTIYF

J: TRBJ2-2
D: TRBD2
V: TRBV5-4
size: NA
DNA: TGTGCCAGCAGCTTAGGCGGGAGCCACACCGGGGAGCTGTTTTTT
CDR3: CASSLGGSHTGELFF

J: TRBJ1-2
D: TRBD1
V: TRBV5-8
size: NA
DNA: TGTGCCAGCAGCTTATCGTCGGGACAGGGACCTATTAACTATGGCTACACCTTC
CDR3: CASSLSSGQGPINYGYTF

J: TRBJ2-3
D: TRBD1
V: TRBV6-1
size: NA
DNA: TGTGCCAGCAGTGAACTCGGACAGGGCTCAGATACGCAGTATTTT
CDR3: CASSELGQGSDTQYF

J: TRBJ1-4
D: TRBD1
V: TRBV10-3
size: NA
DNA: TGTGCCATCAGTGAGCGGACAGGGAGCAATGAAAAACTGTTTTTT
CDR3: CAISERTGSNEKLFF

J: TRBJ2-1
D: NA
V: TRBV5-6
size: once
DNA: TGTGCCAGCAGCCTACTCATGCCCAATGAGCAGTTCTTC
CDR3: CASSLLMPNEQFF